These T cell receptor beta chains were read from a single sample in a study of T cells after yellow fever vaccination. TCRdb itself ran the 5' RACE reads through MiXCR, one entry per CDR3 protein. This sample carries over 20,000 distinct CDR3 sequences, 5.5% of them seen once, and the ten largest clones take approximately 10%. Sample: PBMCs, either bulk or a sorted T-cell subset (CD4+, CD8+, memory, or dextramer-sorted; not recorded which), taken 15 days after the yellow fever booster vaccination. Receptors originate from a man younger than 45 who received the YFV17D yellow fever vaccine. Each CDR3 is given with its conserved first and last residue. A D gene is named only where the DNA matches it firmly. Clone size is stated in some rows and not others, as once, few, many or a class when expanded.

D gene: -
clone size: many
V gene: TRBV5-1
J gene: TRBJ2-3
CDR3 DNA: TGCGCCAGCAGCTTGGACGTCGGGATCACGCAGTATTTT
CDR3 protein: CASSLDVGITQYF

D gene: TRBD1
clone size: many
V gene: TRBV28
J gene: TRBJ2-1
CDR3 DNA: TGTGCCAGCACACAGGGGTCTATCAATGAGCAGTTCTTC
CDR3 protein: CASTQGSINEQFF

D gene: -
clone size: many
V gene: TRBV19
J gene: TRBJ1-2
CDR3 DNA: TGTGCCAGTAAATATGGGGGGACCAGCATTCTATCTGGCTACACCTTC
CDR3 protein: CASKYGGTSILSGYTF

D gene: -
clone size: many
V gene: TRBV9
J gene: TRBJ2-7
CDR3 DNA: TGTGCCAGCAGCGTAGAACTAGCAGGACCCTCCGGTGGTGAGCAGTACTTC
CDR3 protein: CASSVELAGPSGGEQYF

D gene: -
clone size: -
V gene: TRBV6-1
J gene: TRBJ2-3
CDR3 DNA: TGTGCCAGCAGTCGGGACTCTCCCACAGATACGCAGTATTTT
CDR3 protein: CASSRDSPTDTQYF

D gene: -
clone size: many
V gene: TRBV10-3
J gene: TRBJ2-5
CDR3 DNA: TGTGCCATCAGTGAGTCGGCTCAAGAGACCCAGTACTTC
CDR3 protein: CAISESAQETQYF

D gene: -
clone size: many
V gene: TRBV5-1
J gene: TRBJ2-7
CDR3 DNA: TGCGCCAGCAGCTCTGGAACCCACGAGCAGTACTTC
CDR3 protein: CASSSGTHEQYF

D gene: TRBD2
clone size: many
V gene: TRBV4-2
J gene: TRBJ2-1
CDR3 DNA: TGTGCCAGCAGCCAGGGAGTAGCGGGAGGTCTCAATGAGCAGTTCTTC
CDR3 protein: CASSQGVAGGLNEQFF

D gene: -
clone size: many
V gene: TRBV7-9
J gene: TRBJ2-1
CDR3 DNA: TGTGCCAGCAGCTTAGTTGGTGGCGAGCAGTTCTTC
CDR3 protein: CASSLVGGEQFF

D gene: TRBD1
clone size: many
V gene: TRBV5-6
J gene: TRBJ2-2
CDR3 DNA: TGTGCCAGCAGCCCCCGGGACAGGGGGCCAGGCGGGGAGCTGTTTTTT
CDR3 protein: CASSPRDRGPGGELFF

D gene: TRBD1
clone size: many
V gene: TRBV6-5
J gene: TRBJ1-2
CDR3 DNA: TGTGCCAGCAGCCGGACAGGGGAGTTTGGGCTTGGCTACACCTTC
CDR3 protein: CASSRTGEFGLGYTF

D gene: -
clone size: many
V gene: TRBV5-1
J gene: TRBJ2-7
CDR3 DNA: TGCGCCAGCGGTAGGGGGGACGGCTACGAGCAGTACTTC
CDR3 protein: CASGRGDGYEQYF

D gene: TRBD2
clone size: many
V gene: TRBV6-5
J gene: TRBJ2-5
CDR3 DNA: TGTGCCAGCAGCCGGACTAGCGGCCAAGAGACCCAGTACTTC
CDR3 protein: CASSRTSGQETQYF

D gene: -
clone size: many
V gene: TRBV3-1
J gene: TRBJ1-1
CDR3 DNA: TGTGCCAGCAGCCAATATGGTAAGGGATCTGAAGCTTTCTTT
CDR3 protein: CASSQYGKGSEAFF

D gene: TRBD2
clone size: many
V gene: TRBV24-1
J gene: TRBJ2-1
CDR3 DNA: TGTGCCACCAGCGGTAGCGGGAGTGGGTATGAGCAGTTCTTC
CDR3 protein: CATSGSGSGYEQFF

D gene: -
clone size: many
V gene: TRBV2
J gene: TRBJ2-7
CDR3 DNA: TGTGCCAGCAGTGAAGGGACATTCTACGAGCAGTACTTC
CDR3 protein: CASSEGTFYEQYF

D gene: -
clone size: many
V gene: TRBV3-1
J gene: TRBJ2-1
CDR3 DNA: TGTGCCAGCAGCGCAGGGATAAGGGACGGCAATGAGCAGTTCTTC
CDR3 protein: CASSAGIRDGNEQFF

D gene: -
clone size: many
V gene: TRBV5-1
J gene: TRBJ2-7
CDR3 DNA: TGCGCCAGCAGCTTGGCAGACGTATCCTACGAGCAGTACTTC
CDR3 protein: CASSLADVSYEQYF

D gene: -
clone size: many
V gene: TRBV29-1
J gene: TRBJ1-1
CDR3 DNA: TGCAGCGTTGCATCCGGGGTTCGTTTCGCTGAAGCTTTCTTT
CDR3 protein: CSVASGVRFAEAFF

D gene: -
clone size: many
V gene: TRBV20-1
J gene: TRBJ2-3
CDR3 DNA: TGCAGTGCTCCGCTTAGGGGAGCCACAGATACGCAGTATTTT
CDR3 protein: CSAPLRGATDTQYF

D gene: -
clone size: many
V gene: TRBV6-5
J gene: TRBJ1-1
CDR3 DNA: TGTGCCAGCAGCCCTGGGGGGTTGATGAACACTGAAGCTTTCTTT
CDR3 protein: CASSPGGLMNTEAFF

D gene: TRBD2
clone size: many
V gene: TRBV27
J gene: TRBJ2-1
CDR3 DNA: TGTGCCAGCACTAGCGGGAGGGCCGGCTACAATGAGCAGTTCTTC
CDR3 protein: CASTSGRAGYNEQFF

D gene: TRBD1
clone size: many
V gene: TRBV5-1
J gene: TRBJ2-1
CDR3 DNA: TGCGCCAGCAGCTTGGGGGACAGCTCCTACAATGAGCAGTTCTTC
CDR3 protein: CASSLGDSSYNEQFF

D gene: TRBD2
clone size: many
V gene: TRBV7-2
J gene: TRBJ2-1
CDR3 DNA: TGTGCCAGCAGCTCCGGGGCTAGCGGGTACAATGAGCAGTTCTTC
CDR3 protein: CASSSGASGYNEQFF

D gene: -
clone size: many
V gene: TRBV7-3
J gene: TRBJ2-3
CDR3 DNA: TGTGCCAGCAGCCCCCAAGCGGGTAACACAGATACGCAGTATTTT
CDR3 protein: CASSPQAGNTDTQYF

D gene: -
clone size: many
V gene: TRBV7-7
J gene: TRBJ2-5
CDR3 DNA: TGTGCCAGCAGCGTAGCAGACCAAGAGACCCAGTACTTC
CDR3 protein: CASSVADQETQYF

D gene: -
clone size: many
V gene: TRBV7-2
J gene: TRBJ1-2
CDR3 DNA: TGTGCCAGCAGCTTATATGGTTCGGGAGAATATGGCTACACCTTC
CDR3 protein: CASSLYGSGEYGYTF

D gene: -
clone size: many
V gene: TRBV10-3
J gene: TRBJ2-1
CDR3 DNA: TGTGCCACGGATCAGGAGAATGAGCAGTTCTTC
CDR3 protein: CATDQENEQFF

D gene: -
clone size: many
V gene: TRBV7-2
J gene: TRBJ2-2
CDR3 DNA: TGTGCCAGCAGCTCACGGGGCGTGGGCACCGGGGAGCTGTTTTTT
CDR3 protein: CASSSRGVGTGELFF

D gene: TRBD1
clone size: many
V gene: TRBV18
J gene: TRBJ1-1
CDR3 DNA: TGTGCCAGCTCATTATTTGGGACAGCGAACACTGAAGCTTTCTTT
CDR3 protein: CASSLFGTANTEAFF

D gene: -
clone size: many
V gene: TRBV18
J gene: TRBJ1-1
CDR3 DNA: TGTGCCAGCTCACCCAGTATTAGTACTGAAGCTTTCTTT
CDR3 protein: CASSPSISTEAFF

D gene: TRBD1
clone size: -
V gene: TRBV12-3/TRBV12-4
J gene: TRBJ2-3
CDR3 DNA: TGTGCCAGCACCTGGGGGACAGGGGGCACAGATACGCAGTATTTT
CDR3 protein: CASTWGTGGTDTQYF

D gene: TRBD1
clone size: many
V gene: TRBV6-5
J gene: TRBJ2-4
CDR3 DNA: TGTGCCAGCAGTTACTCGAACAGGGGACAAAACATTCAGTACTTC
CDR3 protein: CASSYSNRGQNIQYF

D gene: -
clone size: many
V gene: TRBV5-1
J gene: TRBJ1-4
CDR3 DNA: TGCGCCAGCCGGAGGGAGATGAATGAAAAACTGTTTTTT
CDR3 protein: CASRREMNEKLFF

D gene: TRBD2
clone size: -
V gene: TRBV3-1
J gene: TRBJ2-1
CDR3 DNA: TGTGCCATCTGTTTCAGGGACGGAGGACTAGCGGGAGAAATTGGTGAGCAGTTCTTC
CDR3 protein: CAICFRDGGLAGEIGEQFF

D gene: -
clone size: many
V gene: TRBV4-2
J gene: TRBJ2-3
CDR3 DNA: TGTGCCAGCAGCCACGGGAGAAGCCAAGATACGCAGTATTTT
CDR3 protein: CASSHGRSQDTQYF

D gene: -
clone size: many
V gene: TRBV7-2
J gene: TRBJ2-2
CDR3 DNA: TGTGCCAGCAGCTTAGTAGGGGATTTCACCGGGGAGCTGTTTTTT
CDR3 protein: CASSLVGDFTGELFF

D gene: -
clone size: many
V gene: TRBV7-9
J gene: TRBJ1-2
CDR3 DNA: TGTGCCAGCAGCTCTTTCGCCAGGGAGGGCTACACCTTC
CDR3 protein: CASSSFAREGYTF

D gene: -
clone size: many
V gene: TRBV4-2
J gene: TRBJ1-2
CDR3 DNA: TGTGCCAGCAGCCAGTCTTCTATCGGGACAACGGACGGTGGCTACACCTTC
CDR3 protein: CASSQSSIGTTDGGYTF

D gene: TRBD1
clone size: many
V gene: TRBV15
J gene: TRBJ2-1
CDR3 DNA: TGTGCCACCAGCAGAGATCGCACAGGGGAGAATGAGCAGTTCTTC
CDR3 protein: CATSRDRTGENEQFF